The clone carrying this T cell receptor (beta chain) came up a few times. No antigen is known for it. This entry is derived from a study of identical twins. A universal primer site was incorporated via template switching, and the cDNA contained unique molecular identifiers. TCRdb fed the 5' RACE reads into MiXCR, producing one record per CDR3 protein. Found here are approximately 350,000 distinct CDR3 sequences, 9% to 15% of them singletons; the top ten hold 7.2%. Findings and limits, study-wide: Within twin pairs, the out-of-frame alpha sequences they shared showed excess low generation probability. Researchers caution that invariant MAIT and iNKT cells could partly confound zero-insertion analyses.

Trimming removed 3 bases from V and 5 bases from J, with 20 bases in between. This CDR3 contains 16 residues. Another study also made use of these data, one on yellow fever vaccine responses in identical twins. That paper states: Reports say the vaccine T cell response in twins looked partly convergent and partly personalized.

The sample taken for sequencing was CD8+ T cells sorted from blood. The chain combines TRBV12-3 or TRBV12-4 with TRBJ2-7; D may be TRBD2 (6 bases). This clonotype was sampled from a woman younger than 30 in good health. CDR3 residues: CASSLLGRTHNDEQYF. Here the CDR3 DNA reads TGTGCCAGCAGTTTGCTTGGGAGGACACACAACGACGAGCAGTACTTC.